This is a list of T cell receptor beta chains from one sample in a study of cytomegalovirus exposure and HLA in healthy donors. Clones were sequenced by immunoSEQ multiplex PCR, and TCRdb holds only the in-frame ones, with some missing. The sample includes approximately 190,000 clones. The material sequenced was PBMCs. All receptors come from a man aged 25 to 45 in good health and CMV-seronegative. Each CDR3 is given with its conserved first and last residue. The D gene is left open where the match is weak.

TRBJ1-1	15	-	TRBV2	CASSAHSARDTEAFF
TRBJ1-6	17	-	TRBV27	CASSLSRGRAYNSPLHF
TRBJ2-1	16	TRBD2	TRBV9	CASSRTSGGFYNEQFF
TRBJ2-4	15	TRBD1	TRBV11-1	CASQGVTGAQNIQYF
TRBJ1-4	13	TRBD1	TRBV4-1	CASSQGTGKKLFF
TRBJ2-6	14	TRBD2	TRBV7-9	CASPGGAGANVLTF
TRBJ1-1	14	-	TRBV6-6	CASTPQAVNTEAFF
TRBJ1-1	13	-	TRBV30	CAWSAGGWGEAFF
TRBJ1-2	16	TRBD1	TRBV12-5	CASGLTGTGDANGYTF
TRBJ2-1	17	TRBD2	TRBV10-1	CASSVGEQREAYNEQFF
TRBJ2-3	14	-	TRBV18	CASSPRVSTDTQYF
TRBJ2-1	14	-	TRBV5-4	CASSLQGAEREQFF
TRBJ2-3	15	-	TRBV4-3	CASSQDSVAADTQYF
TRBJ1-5	13	-	TRBV28	CASVQEYNQPQHF
TRBJ1-2	11	-	TRBV20-1	CSARGGNGYTF
TRBJ2-7	16	-	TRBV30	CAWSPRSTNWRYEQYF
TRBJ2-1	13	-	TRBV19	CASSIFQGNEQFF
TRBJ1-2	16	-	TRBV19	CASIGGPVPSFYGYTF
-	15	TRBD1	TRBV18	CASSPADRAGYEQYF
TRBJ1-1	13	-	TRBV10-3	CAISDPGATEAFF
TRBJ2-3	17	TRBD2	TRBV19	CASSIFGGVLGTDTQYF
TRBJ1-1	11	-	TRBV2	CASSGPYEAFF
TRBJ2-7	15	TRBD1	TRBV6-5	CASSTRDRGTYEQYF
TRBJ1-1	14	-	TRBV18	CASSPRQGGTEAFF
TRBJ1-5	14	TRBD1	TRBV27	CASSPRGLGQPQHF
TRBJ1-2	14	-	TRBV10-3	CAISDTVRVYGYTF
TRBJ1-5	13	-	TRBV5-1	CASSLEGGQPQHF
TRBJ2-5	14	-	TRBV7-2	CASSSPGLQETQYF
TRBJ2-1	12	TRBD2	TRBV5-1	CASSPEGTSGLF
TRBJ2-1	17	TRBD1	TRBV28	CASSALGTGGRDNEQFF
TRBJ2-7	16	TRBD1	TRBV4-2	CASSPDRDRAPYEQYF
TRBJ2-7	14	-	TRBV28	CASSLEGPLHEQYF
TRBJ2-7	15	TRBD1	TRBV5-1	CASSSPGQGHGEQYF
TRBJ2-1	16	-	TRBV4-3	CASSQDPSLSYNEQFF